The 16 T cell receptor beta chains presented below share a single source sample, sequenced in a study of PD-1 blockade in classical Hodgkin lymphoma. Relapses following autologous stem cell transplantation were seen in all patients, with brentuximab vedotin exposure varying. Produced via immunoSEQ multiplex PCR; TCRdb's table is partial and in-frame only. The table has roughly 100,000 clones, about 89% seen once. This sample comprised peripheral blood mononuclear cells (PBMCs), obtained before the second cycle of nivolumab. All receptors derive from a human donor with classical Hodgkin lymphoma.

As for this clone: The identical CDR3 is also encoded by other nucleotide sequences in the sample. The V call is TRBV6-1, the J call TRBJ1-6; D gene uncertain. From germline, CDR1 is MNHNS and CDR2 SASEGT. V shed 0 bases and J shed 7 bases, with 4 bases lying between them. CDR3 length: 13 amino acids. CDR3 sequence reads: CASSEARNSPLHF. CDR3 nucleotide sequence: TGTGCCAGCAGTGAAGCCCGGAATTCACCCCTCCACTTT.

The chain couples TRBV7-9 to TRBJ2-7, with a weak D call TRBD1 (5 bases). Germline V gene data show CDR1 as SEHNR and CDR2 as FQNEAQ (reference sequence). The CDR3 consists of 16 residues. With 5 bases removed from V and 0 bases from J, the gap between germline ends came to 17 bases. The CDR3 reads CASSHGTGLFSYEQYF. In DNA form, the CDR3 reads TGTGCCAGCAGCCACGGAACAGGCCTTTTCTCCTACGAGCAGTACTTC.

The chain combines TRBV6-1 with TRBJ2-3; D is possibly TRBD2 (5 bases). CDR1 MNHNS and CDR2 SASEGT come from the germline V gene. The CDR3 has 12 residues. The ends were cut back, 8 bases at V and 3 bases at J, with 9 bases in the middle. CDR3: CASRGATDTQYF. CDR3 bases: TGTGCCAGCCGGGGTGCTACAGATACGCAGTATTTT.

This chain joins TRBV28 and TRBJ1-2, with 10 nucleotides matching TRBD1. This CDR3 region has 15 residues. The germline V gene encodes CDR1 MDHEN and CDR2 SYDVKM. V was clipped by 2 bases and J by 8 bases; unmatched bases: 8. The CDR3 sequence: CASSLRGQGLEGYTF. The CDR3 DNA reads TGTGCCAGCAGTTTACGGGGACAGGGGTTGGAGGGCTACACCTTC.

CDR3 sequence (DNA): TGTGCCAGTAGTGTATATTCCGGGGAGCTGTTTTTT. As protein: CASSVYSGELFF. V and J are TRBV19 and TRBJ2-2; D gene unclear. Looked up from germline, CDR1 is LNHDA and CDR2 is SQIVND (reference sequence). The CDR3 consists of 12 residues. V was trimmed by 5 bases and J by 6 bases, leaving 7 bases between them.

This clone was counted a single time. This chain links TRBV11-2 with TRBJ1-6; possibly TRBD1 for D (5 bases). This CDR3 comprises 15 residues. CDR1 is SGHAT, CDR2 FQNNGV, per germline. The V end was cut by 5 bases, the J end by 6 bases, with 14 bases between. The CDR3 is CASSPSSGINSPLHF. In nucleotides, the CDR3 is TGTGCCAGCAGCCCTTCGTCAGGGATTAATTCACCCCTCCACTTT.

The chain recombines TRBV19 with TRBJ2-3; no reliable D call. The germline CDR1 and CDR2 sequences are LNHDA and SQIVND (reference sequence). The CDR3 has 15 residues. The germline V and J ends were trimmed by 6 bases and 0 bases, with 13 bases remaining between them. The DNA of the CDR3 is TGTGCCAGTAGGGGCCAGGCTACTAGCACAGATACGCAGTATTTT. Translating it yields CASRGQATSTDTQYF. The variable domain in full, with the rest retrieved from reference TRBV19 and TRBJ2-3, is DGGITQSPKYLFRKEGQNVTLSCEQNLNHDAMYWYRQDPGQGLRLIYYSQIVNDFQKGDIAEGYSVSREKKESFPLTVTSAQKNPTAFYLCASRGQATSTDTQYFGPGTRLTVL.

The rearrangement uses TRBV5-6 and TRBJ1-4; no clear D. The CDR3 has 15 amino acids. With 1 base removed from V and 8 bases from J, the gap between germline ends came to 15 bases. Germline V gives CDR1 SGHDT, CDR2 YYEEEE. The CDR3 reads CASSLMGPGSEKLFF. The CDR3 DNA is TGTGCCAGCAGCTTGATGGGCCCGGGATCCGAAAAACTGTTTTTT. The whole variable domain, filled in from reference TRBV5-6 and TRBJ1-4, reads DAGVTQSPTHLIKTRGQQVTLRCSPKSGHDTVSWYQQALGQGPQFIFQYYEEEERQRGNFPDRFSGHQFPNYSSELNVNALLLGDSALYLCASSLMGPGSEKLFFGSGTQLSVL.

The chain has TRBV28 and TRBJ2-7, with D uncertain. Germline V gene sequence: CDR1 MDHEN, CDR2 SYDVKM. The V gene lost 6 bases and the J gene lost 2 bases, with 5 bases spanning the gap. This CDR3 contains 11 residues. The CDR3 here is CASSDPYEQYF. The CDR3 DNA reads as TGTGCCAGCAGCGACCCCTACGAGCAGTACTTC. Variable domain in full (rest from reference TRBV28 and TRBJ2-7): DVKVTQSSRYLVKRTGEKVFLECVQDMDHENMFWYRQDPGLGLRLIYFSYDVKMKEKGDIPEGYSVSREKKERFSLILESASTNQTSMYLCASSDPYEQYFGPGTRLTVT.

This chain uses TRBV15 with TRBJ1-5; no reliable D call. CDR1 is LNHNV and CDR2 is YYDKDF in the germline V gene (reference sequence). The CDR3 extends over 14 amino acids. The ends were cut back, 0 bases at V and 3 bases at J, with 6 bases in the middle. This CDR3 is CATSRDWVNQPQHF. For the CDR3, the DNA is TGTGCCACCAGCAGAGATTGGGTCAATCAGCCCCAGCATTTT. Full variable domain (remainder filled in from reference TRBV15 and TRBJ1-5): DAMVIQNPRYQVTQFGKPVTLSCSQTLNHNVMYWYQQKSSQAPKLLFHYYDKDFNNEADTPDNFQSRRPNTSFCFLDIRSPGLGDTAMYLCATSRDWVNQPQHFGDGTRLSIL.

This chain links TRBV13 with TRBJ1-1; D not certain. This CDR3 region has 12 residues. Germline V lookup: CDR1 PRHDT, CDR2 FYEKMQ (reference sequence). V was cut by 5 bases and J by 1 base, with 5 bases left in between. For the CDR3, the DNA is TGTGCCAGCAGCACGGGGAACACTGAAGCTTTCTTT. Translating it yields CASSTGNTEAFF.

The rearrangement links TRBV28 to TRBJ1-1; unclear D gene. V lost 3 bases to trimming and J lost 5 bases, with 13 bases between them. The CDR3 is 14 residues long. From germline, CDR1 is MDHEN and CDR2 SYDVKM. The CDR3 reads CASSLQPWTTEAFF. As DNA, the CDR3 is TGTGCCAGCAGTTTGCAACCGTGGACGACTGAAGCTTTCTTT.

The rearrangement joins TRBV11-2 to TRBJ2-1, with D hard to call. Germline V lookup: CDR1 SGHAT, CDR2 FQNNGV. V was pared by 4 bases and J by 1 base, with 8 bases between. This CDR3 region has 14 residues. DNA for the CDR3: TGTGCCAGCAGCTCCGATAAATCCTACAATGAGCAGTTCTTC. Encoded protein: CASSSDKSYNEQFF.

This chain uses TRBV6-5 with TRBJ2-5; D ambiguous. V lost 2 bases and J lost 0, with 4 bases in between. This CDR3 is 13 amino acids long. The germline CDR1 and CDR2 sequences are MNHEY and SVGAGI. DNA of the CDR3: TGTGCCAGCAGTTACGCCTACCAAGAGACCCAGTACTTC. It is translated as CASSYAYQETQYF.

This clone was seen only a few times. V and J are TRBV4-3 and TRBJ1-5; D may be TRBD1 (5 bases). This CDR3 is 13 amino acids long. Between the trimmed V and J ends, which lost 3 bases and 5 bases, there was a span of 8 bases. Germline values: CDR1 LGHNA, CDR2 YSLEER. The CDR3 here is CASSQGDDQPQHF. The DNA of the CDR3 is TGCGCCAGCAGCCAGGGGGACGATCAGCCCCAGCATTTT.

V is TRBV7-2 and J is TRBJ1-3, with 8 nucleotides matching TRBD1. The CDR3 loop spans 14 amino acids. V lost 5 bases to trimming and J lost 5 bases; unmatched junction nucleotides: 5. From germline, CDR1 is SGHTA and CDR2 FQGNSA. In DNA form, the CDR3 reads TGTGCCAGCAGCCCCAGGACAGGGCGAAACACCATATATTTT. It specifies CASSPRTGRNTIYF.